This note documents a single T cell receptor (beta chain) sequence. Its antigen is undetermined. The data stem from a study of a mutant IDH1 vaccine in newly diagnosed glioma. Study information: Patients, over weeks 1, 3, 5, 7, 11, 15, 19 and 23, received a total of eight vaccinations. Vaccines began 4-6 weeks after radiotherapy alone, or with temozolomide cycles.

Regarding the study as a whole: Whatever changes occurred in top peripheral T cell clonotypes seemed unrelated to pseudoprogression.

Regarding time point: week 5, during vaccination. Vaccinated patients received 300 ug of mutant IDH1 20-mer peptide per dose, with topical imiquimod. Deletions cut 0 bases from V and 1 base from J, with 11 bases between. Germline-derived CDR1 and CDR2 are SGHNT and YYREEE (reference sequence). The CDR3 totals 15 residues. Repertoires were generated with immunoSEQ multiplex PCR, while TCRdb's copy carries only in-frame clones and drops some. The sample shows about 40,000 clones, roughly 90% of them seen only once. This chain joins TRBV5-4 and TRBJ2-7, with D possibly matching TRBD1 (6 bases). Material: PBMCs, obtained from a glioma patient whose treatment included an IDH1 peptide vaccine. This clonotype was obtained from a man in his fifties or sixties with glioma. As DNA, the CDR3 is TGTGCCAGCAGCTTGGTCGGAGACAGGTCCTACGAGCAGTACTTC. Amino acids: CASSLVGDRSYEQYF.